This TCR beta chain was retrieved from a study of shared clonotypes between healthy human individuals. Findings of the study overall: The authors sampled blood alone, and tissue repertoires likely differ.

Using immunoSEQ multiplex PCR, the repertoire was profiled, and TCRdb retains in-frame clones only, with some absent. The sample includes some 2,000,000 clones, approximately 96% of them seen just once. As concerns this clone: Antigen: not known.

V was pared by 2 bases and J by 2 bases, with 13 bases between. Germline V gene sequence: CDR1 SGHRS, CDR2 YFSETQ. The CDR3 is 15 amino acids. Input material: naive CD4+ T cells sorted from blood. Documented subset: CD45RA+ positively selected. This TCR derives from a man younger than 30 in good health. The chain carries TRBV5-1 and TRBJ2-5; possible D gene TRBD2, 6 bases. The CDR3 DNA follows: TGCGCCAGCAGCTTAGGGACCGCGGGGCAAGAGACCCAGTACTTC. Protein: CASSLGTAGQETQYF.